The source of this T cell receptor (beta chain) is a study of post-analysis software for immune sequencing data (dated by TCRdb to about 2015). Notes on the research overall: Disease courses on record covered relapsing-remitting, secondary progressive and progressive-relapsing multiple sclerosis, though some patients had no subtype annotation. The patient repertoires were compared against 11 previously published healthy control repertoires obtained from donors aged 6 to 25 years. A subset of samples was prepared in parallel using single-end sample barcoding, then pooled and co-amplified after Illumina adapter ligation. Paper-wide results and their limitations: Strong co-clustering of samples prepared in the same batch was shown by direct clustering with F measure, prompting a batch-effect correction. The multiple sclerosis patient group was slightly younger than the control group. Patients showed significantly higher frequencies than controls for about 5 TRBV segments, among them TRBV5-6, TRBV5-1 and TRBV20-1. Significantly lower normalized Chao1 diversity was found in multiple sclerosis patients than in controls, suggesting substantial peripheral T-cell clonal expansion.

Library construction relied on PCR. Sequenced using an Illumina HiSeq 2500. To reduce PCR and sequencing biases, unique molecular identifiers were incorporated into the TCR beta cDNA libraries. Every 1 to 10 million input T cells yielded approximately 500,000 cDNA molecules, meaning each molecule approximated one T cell. The patient libraries were prepared and sequenced using the same protocol as the earlier healthy control dataset. Samples belonging to the same batch were prepared together, multiplexed and sequenced on a shared HiSeq lane. As for the original processing: Raw barcoded reads were processed with MIGEC, and single-read molecular identifier groups were discarded before consensus assembly and CDR3 extraction. VDJtools was used for post-analysis of the clonotype tables, and diversity was normalized by down-sampling every dataset to the size of the smallest sample. In repertoire overlap clustering, CDR3 amino acid sequences, but not nucleotide sequences, were matched to correct batch-related cross-sample contamination. The public reads were run again by TCRdb, first through fastp at Q25 and then through MiXCR, and only productive beta chains were kept. One record per CDR3 amino acid sequence lists the most common genes and DNA. TCRdb's processing, not the study's, gives the V and J calls here. The sample profile shows approximately 630,000 distinct CDR3 sequences; over 45% of them were found once. The ten largest clones capture approximately 10% of the sample.

To demonstrate the VDJtools post-analysis software, TCR beta repertoires were profiled from the peripheral blood of some 12 young patients with multiple sclerosis. The patients with multiple sclerosis were children and adolescents between roughly 6 and 15 years of age. Regarding this clonotype: What this receptor recognizes is not known. Base quality data are lacking; no much larger clone is found one base away.

From a lookup of the germline V gene (reference sequence), CDR1 and CDR2 are DFQATT and SNEGSKA. V is trimmed back by 7 bases and J by 5 bases, and the junction contains 12 bases that no gene match accounts for. Reading from cysteine to phenylalanine, the CDR3 counts 15 amino acids. This entry keeps only the CDR3 DNA: 45 bases, framed from base 1. This clonotype was obtained from a girl aged 2 to 10 with multiple sclerosis. Sequencing was done on a sample of blood. The chain joins TRBV20-1 to TRBJ2-5; 11 middle bases align to TRBD2. The bases are TGCAGTGTTCCCCTTAGCGGGGGGGCGAGGGAGACCCAGTACTTC. This translates into CSVPLSGGARETQYF.